Sequencing of this TCR beta chain was carried out in a study of identical twins. Trimming removed 3 bases from V and 12 bases from J; junction bases left unmatched: 9. This CDR3 spans 14 amino acids. The germline V gene has CDR1 MGHRA and CDR2 YSYEKL. TCRdb ran MiXCR on the 5' RACE reads and lists one entry per CDR3 protein. The table shows around 140,000 distinct CDR3 sequences, with around 3.6% occurring only once. The clonotype was recovered from a man between 18 and 29 years old in good health. The chain couples TRBV4-1 to TRBJ2-1, with 9 bases identical to TRBD1. Sample: memory T cells sorted from blood. CDR3 DNA: TGCGCCAGCAGCCATTCCCTCGGGACAGGGTGGCAGTTCTTC. This encodes CASSHSLGTGWQFF.